The rows below give T cell receptor beta chains drawn from one sample of a study of control samples from healthy donors and cancer patients. Data came from immunoSEQ multiplex PCR; TCRdb stores just in-frame clones and leaves some out. This sample has around 71,000 clones, with 87% found just once. Material: PBMCs. The receptors derive from a woman aged 45 to 65 with head and neck cancer. The CDR3 runs from the conserved cysteine through the conserved F or W. D genes are given only for firm matches. Not all rows give a size; the values are once, few, many and, for expanded clones, a class.

j_gene: TRBJ2-7; len: 14; v_gene: TRBV7-2; d_gene: -; abundance: -; CDR3aa: CASSLGGVGVGQYF; CDR3nt: TGTGCCAGCAGCCTAGGGGGGGTTGGCGTTGGGCAGTACTTC
j_gene: TRBJ2-7; len: 13; v_gene: TRBV18; d_gene: -; abundance: -; CDR3aa: CASSHGQGYEQYF; CDR3nt: TGTGCCAGCTCTCACGGGCAGGGGTACGAGCAGTACTTC
j_gene: TRBJ2-7; len: 16; v_gene: TRBV18; d_gene: TRBD1; abundance: few; CDR3aa: CASSPLLVGQGIEQYF; CDR3nt: TGTGCCAGCTCACCACTGTTGGTGGGACAGGGCATCGAGCAGTACTTC
j_gene: TRBJ1-5; len: 15; v_gene: TRBV30; d_gene: TRBD1; abundance: -; CDR3aa: CAWDPGQGLNQPQHF; CDR3nt: TGTGCCTGGGATCCTGGACAGGGGCTTAATCAGCCCCAGCATTTT
j_gene: TRBJ2-5; len: 16; v_gene: TRBV11-3; d_gene: TRBD1; abundance: -; CDR3aa: CASSPGQGRRLETQYF; CDR3nt: TGTGCCAGCAGCCCCGGACAGGGGCGGCGGTTAGAGACCCAGTACTTC
j_gene: TRBJ1-2; len: 15; v_gene: TRBV2; d_gene: -; abundance: few; CDR3aa: CASSEETGSDYGYTF; CDR3nt: TGTGCCAGCAGTGAAGAAACAGGGTCGGACTATGGCTACACCTTC
j_gene: TRBJ1-2; len: 15; v_gene: TRBV7-2; d_gene: TRBD1; abundance: -; CDR3aa: CASSLVGQGLGDYTF; CDR3nt: TGTGCCAGCAGCTTAGTGGGACAGGGTCTTGGAGACTACACCTTC
j_gene: TRBJ1-1; len: 14; v_gene: TRBV9; d_gene: -; abundance: -; CDR3aa: CASSVGMESTEAFF; CDR3nt: TGTGCCAGCAGCGTGGGAATGGAGAGCACTGAAGCTTTCTTT
j_gene: TRBJ2-3; len: 16; v_gene: TRBV24-1; d_gene: TRBD2; abundance: -; CDR3aa: CATSEFSGGLTDTQYF; CDR3nt: TGTGCCACCAGTGAATTTAGCGGGGGGCTCACAGATACGCAGTATTTT
j_gene: TRBJ1-2; len: 15; v_gene: TRBV28; d_gene: -; abundance: -; CDR3aa: CASRTSAGGGHGYTF; CDR3nt: TGTGCCAGCCGAACAAGCGCTGGGGGGGGGCATGGCTACACCTTC
j_gene: TRBJ2-7; len: 13; v_gene: TRBV4-1; d_gene: -; abundance: -; CDR3aa: CASSQAGAYEQYF; CDR3nt: TGCGCCAGCAGCCAAGCTGGAGCCTACGAGCAGTACTTC
j_gene: TRBJ2-7; len: 15; v_gene: TRBV2; d_gene: -; abundance: once; CDR3aa: CASSVLPQASYEQYF; CDR3nt: TGTGCCAGCAGCGTACTACCGCAGGCTTCCTACGAGCAGTACTTC
j_gene: TRBJ2-2; len: 16; v_gene: TRBV3-1/TRBV3-2; d_gene: TRBD2; abundance: -; CDR3aa: CASSQGGPGGPGELFF; CDR3nt: TGTGCCAGCAGCCAAGGGGGGCCGGGGGGGCCCGGGGAGCTGTTTTTT
j_gene: TRBJ1-2; len: 12; v_gene: TRBV7-9; d_gene: -; abundance: -; CDR3aa: CASSRAIPFSTF; CDR3nt: TGTGCCAGCAGCCGTGCTATCCCCTTTTCCACCTTC
j_gene: TRBJ2-1; len: 16; v_gene: TRBV9; d_gene: TRBD1; abundance: -; CDR3aa: CASSHTGQGAYNEQFF; CDR3nt: TGTGCCAGCAGCCATACCGGACAGGGGGCGTACAATGAGCAGTTCTTC
j_gene: TRBJ2-1; len: 16; v_gene: TRBV28; d_gene: TRBD2; abundance: -; CDR3aa: CASSLSRGGVRDEQFF; CDR3nt: TGTGCCAGCAGTTTATCCCGGGGGGGGGTCAGGGATGAGCAGTTCTTC
j_gene: TRBJ1-2; len: 16; v_gene: TRBV5-4; d_gene: TRBD1; abundance: -; CDR3aa: CASTVGGAERTASGTF; CDR3nt: TGTGCCAGCACCGTAGGGGGCGCCGAGAGGACAGCCAGCGGCACCTTC
j_gene: TRBJ1-2; len: 19; v_gene: TRBV19; d_gene: -; abundance: -; CDR3aa: CASSFGTGKATGFHYGYTF; CDR3nt: TGTGCCAGTAGTTTTGGAACCGGGAAGGCTACAGGTTTCCACTATGGCTACACCTTC
j_gene: TRBJ2-3; len: 15; v_gene: TRBV19; d_gene: TRBD2; abundance: -; CDR3aa: CASSFRRGGGDTQYF; CDR3nt: TGTGCCAGTAGTTTCCGGCGGGGGGGCGGGGATACGCAGTATTTT
j_gene: TRBJ1-1; len: 15; v_gene: TRBV9; d_gene: -; abundance: -; CDR3aa: CASSPRGGMGTEAFF; CDR3nt: TGTGCCAGCAGCCCTCGTGGGGGTATGGGCACTGAAGCTTTCTTT
j_gene: TRBJ2-7; len: 12; v_gene: TRBV7-2; d_gene: -; abundance: once; CDR3aa: CASSQGSYEQYF; CDR3nt: TGTGCCAGCAGTCAGGGATCCTACGAGCAGTACTTC
j_gene: TRBJ1-4; len: 14; v_gene: TRBV27; d_gene: TRBD1; abundance: -; CDR3aa: CASSSGTGHEKLFF; CDR3nt: TGTGCCAGCAGTTCCGGGACAGGCCATGAAAAACTGTTTTTT
j_gene: TRBJ2-4; len: 17; v_gene: TRBV3-1/TRBV3-2; d_gene: TRBD1; abundance: -; CDR3aa: CASSGDRGRGAKNIQYF; CDR3nt: TGTGCCAGCAGCGGGGACAGGGGGCGGGGAGCCAAAAACATTCAGTACTTC
j_gene: TRBJ1-1; len: 17; v_gene: TRBV28; d_gene: TRBD1; abundance: -; CDR3aa: CASSLATGGKRNTEAFF; CDR3nt: TGTGCCAGCAGTTTGGCGACAGGGGGCAAGCGGAACACTGAAGCTTTCTTT
j_gene: TRBJ1-1; len: 16; v_gene: TRBV4-2; d_gene: -; abundance: -; CDR3aa: CASSQELGQLNTEAFF; CDR3nt: TGTGCCAGCAGCCAAGAACTCGGACAGCTGAACACTGAAGCTTTCTTT
j_gene: TRBJ2-4; len: 19; v_gene: TRBV12-1; d_gene: -; abundance: -; CDR3aa: CASSFRGLAGAGAKNIQYF; CDR3nt: TGTGCCAGCAGCTTTCGAGGACTAGCGGGGGCCGGGGCCAAAAACATTCAGTACTTC
j_gene: TRBJ2-3; len: 14; v_gene: TRBV7-8; d_gene: -; abundance: once; CDR3aa: CASSFKGTTDTQYF; CDR3nt: TGTGCCAGCAGCTTCAAAGGGACCACAGATACGCAGTATTTT
j_gene: TRBJ2-3; len: 14; v_gene: TRBV2; d_gene: -; abundance: -; CDR3aa: CASSKLAWTDTQYF; CDR3nt: TGTGCCAGCAGCAAATTAGCATGGACAGATACGCAGTATTTT
j_gene: TRBJ2-1; len: 13; v_gene: TRBV15; d_gene: -; abundance: -; CDR3aa: CATSREGRDEQFF; CDR3nt: TGTGCCACCAGCAGAGAGGGTAGGGATGAGCAGTTCTTC
j_gene: TRBJ1-2; len: 15; v_gene: TRBV28; d_gene: -; abundance: -; CDR3aa: CASRNPLGAGYGYTF; CDR3nt: TGTGCCAGCAGGAACCCCTTGGGGGCGGGCTATGGCTACACCTTC
j_gene: TRBJ1-2; len: 10; v_gene: TRBV20-1; d_gene: -; abundance: once; CDR3aa: CSAKAYGYTF; CDR3nt: TGCAGTGCTAAAGCCTATGGCTACACCTTC
j_gene: TRBJ2-1; len: 19; v_gene: TRBV6-2/TRBV6-3; d_gene: TRBD2; abundance: -; CDR3aa: CASSYGTSGGAGSYNEQFF; CDR3nt: TGTGCCAGCAGTTATGGGACTAGCGGGGGGGCTGGGTCCTACAATGAGCAGTTCTTC
j_gene: TRBJ2-7; len: 17; v_gene: TRBV18; d_gene: TRBD2; abundance: -; CDR3aa: CASSPTSGGATSYEQYF; CDR3nt: TGTGCCAGCTCTCCGACTAGCGGGGGGGCCACATCGTACGAGCAGTACTTC
j_gene: TRBJ2-3; len: 17; v_gene: TRBV7-2; d_gene: -; abundance: -; CDR3aa: CASSLDIAGARRDTQYF; CDR3nt: TGTGCCAGCAGCTTAGATATAGCCGGGGCCCGGCGGGATACGCAGTATTTT
j_gene: TRBJ1-6; len: 15; v_gene: TRBV19; d_gene: -; abundance: -; CDR3aa: CASSYLKGEGSPLHF; CDR3nt: TGTGCCAGTAGCTATCTAAAGGGTGAAGGATCACCCCTCCACTTT